A selection of T cell receptor beta chains follows, all from one sample in a study of T cell responses to AZD1222 COVID-19 vaccine. This table comes from immunoSEQ multiplex PCR, and its TCRdb copy is limited to in-frame clones, with some not included. The sample has fewer than 120,000 clones, nearly 90% seen once. Here the sequenced sample was peripheral blood, taken on day 0 of AZD1222 vaccination. The receptors originated from an adult in good health. The CDR3 runs from the conserved cysteine through the conserved F or W. A D gene is named only where the DNA matches it firmly. Clone size appears in some rows only: once, few, many, or a class for an expanded clone.

V: TRBV9; size: -; D: TRBD1; J: TRBJ1-4; CDR3: CASSVGQAEKLFF; DNA: TGTGCCAGCAGCGTCGGACAGGCCGAAAAACTGTTTTTT
V: TRBV18; size: few; D: -; J: TRBJ2-7; CDR3: CASSPPTRGAGTPYEQYF; DNA: TGTGCCAGCTCACCACCGACCCGAGGGGCCGGTACCCCCTACGAGCAGTACTTC
V: TRBV28; size: -; D: TRBD1; J: TRBJ1-5; CDR3: CASSPGLGGQGFSNQPQHF; DNA: TGTGCCAGCAGCCCAGGACTTGGGGGACAGGGCTTTAGCAATCAGCCCCAGCATTTT
V: TRBV12-3/TRBV12-4; size: -; D: -; J: TRBJ1-4; CDR3: CASRQSSAEKLFF; DNA: TGTGCCAGCAGGCAGTCGTCCGCTGAAAAACTGTTTTTT
V: TRBV19; size: -; D: TRBD1; J: TRBJ2-7; CDR3: CASSNRTGPTYEQYF; DNA: TGTGCCAGTAGTAACAGGACAGGACCTACCTACGAGCAGTACTTC
V: TRBV29-1; size: -; D: -; J: TRBJ1-1; CDR3: CSVSTGSATEAFF; DNA: TGCAGCGTTAGCACAGGGAGTGCCACTGAAGCTTTCTTT
V: TRBV6-5; size: -; D: TRBD2; J: TRBJ2-5; CDR3: CASLAGGPLETQYF; DNA: TGTGCCAGCTTAGCGGGAGGGCCTTTAGAGACCCAGTACTTC
V: TRBV7-6; size: -; D: TRBD1; J: TRBJ1-5; CDR3: CASSLVGGGNQPQHF; DNA: TGTGCCAGCAGCTTAGTAGGGGGCGGCAATCAGCCCCAGCATTTT
V: TRBV3-1/TRBV3-2; size: -; D: TRBD2; J: TRBJ2-2; CDR3: CASRLLAESTGELFF; DNA: TGTGCCAGCAGACTACTAGCGGAGAGCACCGGGGAGCTGTTTTTT
V: TRBV2; size: -; D: TRBD2; J: TRBJ2-5; CDR3: CASSEVLAGGETQYF; DNA: TGTGCCAGCAGTGAAGTACTAGCGGGGGGAGAGACCCAGTACTTC
V: TRBV20-1; size: -; D: -; J: TRBJ1-5; CDR3: CSASYGASQPQHF; DNA: TGCAGTGCTAGTTACGGCGCGAGTCAGCCCCAGCATTTT
V: TRBV4-2; size: -; D: TRBD2; J: TRBJ2-5; CDR3: CASSHLSQRGGETQYF; DNA: TGTGCCAGCAGCCACCTATCCCAGCGGGGGGGAGAGACCCAGTACTTC
V: TRBV30; size: -; D: TRBD1; J: TRBJ2-7; CDR3: CAWSPGTARLYEQYF; DNA: TGTGCCTGGAGCCCCGGGACAGCACGTCTCTACGAGCAGTACTTC
V: TRBV5-4; size: -; D: -; J: TRBJ1-2; CDR3: CASSPPGTQIGGYTF; DNA: TGTGCCAGCAGCCCCCCAGGGACACAAATCGGGGGCTACACCTTC
V: TRBV4-3; size: -; D: -; J: TRBJ1-5; CDR3: CASSQALDRDQPQHF; DNA: TGCGCCAGCAGCCAAGCCCTTGACAGAGATCAGCCCCAGCATTTT
V: TRBV7-9; size: -; D: -; J: TRBJ2-5; CDR3: CASSLAGYREETQYF; DNA: TGTGCCAGCAGCTTAGCAGGGTATAGGGAAGAGACCCAGTACTTC
V: TRBV7-2; size: -; D: -; J: TRBJ1-2; CDR3: CASSLGLVNYGYTF; DNA: TGTGCCAGCAGCTTAGGGCTTGTGAACTATGGCTACACCTTC